These 23 T cell receptor beta chains share one sample of origin, sequenced in a study of blood T cell repertoires in COVID-19. Only in-frame clones appear in the TCRdb table, and some are missing; sequencing was by immunoSEQ multiplex PCR. This sample yields about 120,000 clones, of which 65% to 85% are seen a single time; around 1.5% belongs to the top ten. Sequenced: peripheral blood. The receptors here all came from a man aged 45-60 years with acute or convalescent COVID-19.

This chain links TRBV6-5 with TRBJ2-7, with a tentative D call TRBD1 (6 bases). The CDR3 sequence is 13 residues long. V lost 2 bases to trimming and J lost 3 bases, with 8 bases between them. Germline V gene data show CDR1 as MNHEY and CDR2 as SVGAGI. The CDR3 coding sequence is TGTGCCAGCAGTTACGGACAGAGCTACGAGCAGTACTTC. Its translation: CASSYGQSYEQYF.

The gene calls are TRBV19 and TRBJ1-6; D is perhaps TRBD1 (6 bases). This CDR3 has 18 residues. The germline V and J ends were trimmed by 5 bases and 0 bases, with 17 bases remaining between them. Germline CDR1 reads LNHDA; CDR2 reads SQIVND (reference sequence). The DNA of the CDR3 is TGTGCCAGTAGTGCCTCGACAGGCACGGGCTCCTATAATTCACCCCTCCACTTT. Encoded protein: CASSASTGTGSYNSPLHF.

This clone came up once. The chain is built from TRBV12-3 or TRBV12-4 and TRBJ2-3; 7 bases fit TRBD2. The CDR3 loop spans 13 amino acids. V shed 3 bases and J 5 bases; nucleotides not matched to a gene: 2. Here the CDR3 reads CASSFGGKDTQYF. The CDR3, as DNA: TGTGCCAGCAGTTTCGGGGGGAAAGATACGCAGTATTTT.

The rearrangement joins TRBV6-5 to TRBJ1-5; no clear D. Germline CDR1 is MNHEY and CDR2 is SVGAGI. This CDR3 contains 15 residues. The V and J ends lost 6 bases and 2 bases respectively, with 14 bases between them. CDR3 in amino acids: CASSFDFGGNQPQHF. The DNA for the CDR3 is TGTGCCAGCAGCTTTGACTTTGGCGGCAATCAGCCCCAGCATTTT.

The rearrangement joins TRBV2 to TRBJ1-1; unclear D gene. This CDR3 has 16 amino acids. Trimming left V 0 bases short and J 1 base short, with 12 bases between. Germline loops: CDR1 SNHLY, CDR2 FYNNEI. As DNA, the CDR3 is TGTGCCAGCAGTGAAGCGAGGACTTACACGAACACTGAAGCTTTCTTT. It encodes CASSEARTYTNTEAFF.

The chain is built from TRBV3-1 (or the pseudogene TRBV3-2) and TRBJ1-2; D might be TRBD1 (5 bases). V lost 1 base to trimming and J lost 7 bases, with 16 bases between them. Germline loops: CDR1 LGHDT, CDR2 YNNKEL (reference sequence). The CDR3 length is 15 residues. CDR3 residues: CASSQVAAGLFGYTF. The CDR3, as DNA: TGTGCCAGCAGCCAAGTTGCCGCAGGGTTGTTTGGCTACACCTTC.

The gene calls are TRBV9 and TRBJ2-1, with 7 bases lining up with TRBD1. The J segment lost 6 bases and the V segment lost 0 bases, leaving 3 bases of the junction unmatched. Germline loops: CDR1 SGDLS, CDR2 YYNGEE. The CDR3 totals 14 residues. The CDR3 sequence is CASSVGQGGNEQFF. DNA of the CDR3: TGTGCCAGCAGCGTAGGACAGGGCGGCAATGAGCAGTTCTTC.

The chain employs TRBV4-1 and TRBJ2-7; possibly TRBD2 for D (6 bases). Between the trimmed V and J ends, which lost 4 bases and 6 bases, there was a span of 13 bases. The CDR3 is made up of 13 amino acids. CDR1 and CDR2 from the germline V gene are MGHRA and YSYEKL. The CDR3: CASSPGVGLEQYF. In DNA, the CDR3 is TGCGCCAGCAGCCCGGGGGTAGGGCTCGAGCAGTACTTC.

The CDR3 DNA is TGTGCCAGCAGAAGGACAGCAACTAATGAAAAACTGTTTTTT. Protein: CASRRTATNEKLFF. This chain links TRBV28 with TRBJ1-4; tentatively, D is TRBD1 (6 bases). The CDR3 consists of 14 residues. V was cut by 6 bases and J by 0 bases, with 8 bases left in between. The germline V gene has CDR1 MDHEN and CDR2 SYDVKM.

This rearrangement joins TRBV19 to TRBJ1-3; TRBD1 is a possible D gene (6 bases). Per the germline V gene, CDR1 is LNHDA and CDR2 is SQIVND (reference sequence). This CDR3 spans 17 amino acids. The V end lost 8 bases, the J end lost 4 bases, and 24 bases lay between the germline ends. The CDR3 loop is CASSRTYNARGGNTIYF. The CDR3 coding sequence is TGTGCCAGTTCTCGGACATATAATGCCAGGGGAGGAAACACCATATATTTT.

V gene TRBV12-3 or TRBV12-4 combines with J gene TRBJ1-6; D is undetermined. The CDR3 covers 13 residues. The V and J ends lost 6 bases and 7 bases respectively, with 10 bases between them. CDR3 nucleotides: TGTGCCAGCAGGGCAACAGAAAATTCACCCCTCCACTTT. It encodes CASRATENSPLHF.

The rearrangement joins TRBV24-1 to TRBJ1-2, with D perhaps matching TRBD1 (5 bases). V shed 1 base and J shed 4 bases, with 9 bases lying between them. The V gene's germline CDR1 is KGHDR and CDR2 SFDVKD. The CDR3 extends over 14 amino acids. Here the CDR3 reads CATSDLTGAYGYTF. The CDR3 DNA reads as TGTGCCACCAGTGATTTAACAGGTGCCTATGGCTACACCTTC.

V is TRBV7-3 and J is TRBJ2-5, with TRBD2 matching 10 bases. Germline V gene lookup returns CDR1 SGHTA and CDR2 FQGTGA. The CDR3 length is 16 residues. The junction had 8 bases not matched to a gene; V was cut back by 5 bases and J by 2 bases. The chain's CDR3 is CASSPRRAGGQETQYF. DNA for the CDR3: TGTGCCAGCAGCCCGAGACGAGCGGGGGGGCAAGAGACCCAGTACTTC.

The chain recombines TRBV2 with TRBJ2-4; 11 positions match TRBD1. The trim removed 1 base at V and 9 bases at J, leaving 8 bases unmatched. The CDR3 contains 16 residues. Germline CDR1 SNHLY, CDR2 FYNNEI. The chain's CDR3 is CASSEDGGQGVSIQYF. CDR3 DNA: TGTGCCAGCAGTGAAGACGGGGGACAGGGGGTCAGCATTCAGTACTTC.

CDR3 region: CASLVGQGSTDTQYF. The CDR3 DNA reads as TGTGCCAGCTTAGTTGGACAGGGGAGCACAGATACGCAGTATTTT. V usage is TRBV6-5 and J usage is TRBJ2-3; 9 positions agree with TRBD1. The V and J ends lost 8 bases and 0 bases, in that order; junction bases with no gene match: 6. Germline CDR1 reads MNHEY; CDR2 reads SVGAGI. The CDR3 is 15 amino acids.

This clone was observed once. The same CDR3 also results from other DNA sequences found in this sample. The genes are TRBV6-5 and TRBJ1-2; TRBD1 matches at 7 bases. Germline V gene data show CDR1 as MNHEY and CDR2 as SVGAGI. Trimming removed 6 bases from V and 3 bases from J; junction bases left unmatched: 4. The CDR3 is 13 residues long. CDR3 in amino acids: CASRETGYYGYTF. The CDR3 region has the DNA TGTGCCAGCAGGGAGACAGGGTACTATGGCTACACCTTC.

The CDR3, as DNA: TGTGCCAGCAGCGTCGACAGGGCAAACACTGAAGCTTTCTTT. It encodes CASSVDRANTEAFF. V usage is TRBV9 and J usage is TRBJ1-1, with 7 bases that match TRBD1. This CDR3 comprises 14 residues. Germline V gene sequence: CDR1 SGDLS, CDR2 YYNGEE. V was pared by 2 bases and J by 2 bases, with 3 bases of the junction left unmatched.

This rearrangement joins TRBV11-2 to TRBJ1-1, with D possibly TRBD1 on 6 matching bases. Germline lookup yields CDR1 SGHAT and CDR2 FQNNGV. V gave up 1 base and J gave up 8 bases, with 8 bases separating them. The CDR3 runs to 12 residues. CDR3 protein: CASSLGTGEAFF. The CDR3 DNA is TGTGCCAGCAGCTTAGGTACAGGGGAAGCTTTCTTT.

The V gene is TRBV6-5, the J gene TRBJ1-5; D may be TRBD1 (5 bases). V lost 9 bases to trimming and J lost 6 bases, with 15 bases between them. CDR1 and CDR2 (germline): MNHEY, SVGAGI. The CDR3 covers 13 residues. As DNA, the CDR3 is TGTGCCAGTGCATGGGGCGTGGGTCAGCCCCAGCATTTT. Translation: CASAWGVGQPQHF.

The rearrangement joins TRBV19 to TRBJ1-1, with D perhaps TRBD1 (6 bases). This CDR3 spans 13 amino acids. V lost 6 bases, J lost 3 bases, and 11 bases lay in between. In germline, CDR1 is LNHDA, CDR2 SQIVND (reference sequence). The CDR3 sequence is CASSLYRDTEAFF. As DNA, the CDR3 is TGTGCCAGTAGCCTGTACAGGGACACTGAAGCTTTCTTT.

The chain carries TRBV6-6 and TRBJ2-3; tentatively, D is TRBD2 (7 bases). The CDR3 sequence is 16 residues long. The V end lost 2 bases, the J end lost 0 bases, and 12 bases lay between the germline ends. Per the germline V gene, CDR1 is MNHNY and CDR2 is SVGAGI (reference sequence). The CDR3, as DNA: TGTGCCAGCAGTTACATGGCGGGGGCTAGCACAGATACGCAGTATTTT. Translation: CASSYMAGASTDTQYF.

The chain has TRBV11-2 and TRBJ1-3; no firm D call. V was cut by 5 bases and J by 1 base, with 9 bases left in between. CDR1 and CDR2 from the germline V gene are SGHAT and FQNNGV. The CDR3 is 14 residues long. The CDR3 bases are TGTGCCAGCAGCCCGTATCCTTCTGGAAACACCATATATTTT. It codes for CASSPYPSGNTIYF.

Only one count was recorded for this clone. The V call is TRBV3-1 (or the pseudogene TRBV3-2), the J call TRBJ2-7; 7 nucleotides agree with TRBD1. CDR1 LGHDT and CDR2 YNNKEL come from the germline V gene (reference sequence). CDR3 length: 14 amino acids. With 3 bases clipped from V and 7 bases from J, the junction kept 9 bases outside the gene matches. CDR3 DNA: TGTGCCAGCAGCCATCGGACAGGCTTTGAGGAGCAGTACTTC. This encodes CASSHRTGFEEQYF.